This T cell receptor beta chain emerged from a study of Graves' ophthalmopathy and Graves' hyperthyroidism. Regarding the study as a whole: Classification of ophthalmopathy versus stable hyperthyroidism by a 13-signature model yielded just under 90% sensitivity and roughly 81% specificity. Blood repertoires reportedly contained most expanded thyroid clonotypes above 0.001 frequency.

On this clonotype: Its antigen is currently unknown.

TCR beta CDR3 amplification used RNA transcripts. The authors performed first-round RT-PCR with HTBI primers and then a second-round multiplex PCR. Each CDR3 protein is one row after TCRdb ran MiXCR on the multiplex PCR reads. This table has around 1,200,000 distinct CDR3 sequences, 35% to 40% appearing once. The CDR3 covers 14 residues. The J segment lost 2 bases and the V segment lost 4 bases, leaving 5 bases of the junction unmatched. The germline V gene has CDR1 SQVTM and CDR2 ANQGSEA. Other autoimmune diseases, uncontrolled infections, pregnancy or lactation led to the exclusion of patients. The specimen sequenced was peripheral blood or thyroid tissue (not recorded which). The receptor comes from an adult man with Graves' hyperthyroidism. J is TRBJ1-5 and V is TRBV29-1, with TRBD1 identical over 7 bases. CDR3 amino acids: CSVAGQGGNQPQHF. CDR3 in DNA: TGCAGCGTTGCGGGCCAGGGGGGCAATCAGCCCCAGCATTTT.